This T cell receptor beta chain was found in a study of chemoradiotherapy in HPV16-positive cancers. V was pared by 1 base and J by 2 bases, with 11 bases between. Per the germline V gene, CDR1 is LGHNA and CDR2 is YSLEER. The CDR3 contains 15 residues. This clone occurred once. Repertoires were generated with immunoSEQ multiplex PCR, while TCRdb's copy carries only in-frame clones and drops some. Among roughly 2,900 clones listed, roughly 90% were seen once. The sequence was collected from a human donor with HPV-associated anogenital cancer. The sequenced sample was tumor tissue, obtained from a patient who underwent chemoradiotherapy. The V call is TRBV4-3, the J call TRBJ1-1, with a tentative D call TRBD1 (5 bases). CDR3 DNA sequence: TGCGCCAGCAGCCAAGCGGGACTCCCTAACACTGAAGCTTTCTTT. This gives the protein CASSQAGLPNTEAFF.